One and the same sample provided the 19 T cell receptor beta chains below, sequenced in a study of graft-versus-host responses after intestinal transplantation. These receptors have no known antigen. Sequencing used immunoSEQ multiplex PCR; TCRdb keeps in-frame clones, though not all of them. The table lists over 85,000 clones, about 94% of them singletons. The material was unstimulated CD4+ T cells sorted from spleen or lymph node cells, obtained before transplant. The receptors were gathered from a human donor who was the organ donor for an intestinal transplant.

CDR3 loop: CASRGQGANTEAFF. The CDR3 DNA is TGTGCCAGCCGAGGTCAGGGGGCGAACACTGAAGCTTTCTTT. The rearrangement uses TRBV6-5 and TRBJ1-1, with TRBD1 identical over 8 bases. The CDR3 has 14 amino acids. Germline CDR1 reads MNHEY; CDR2 reads SVGAGI. V trimming: 8 bases; J trimming: 1 base; junction bases outside the gene matches: 6.

The chain has TRBV9 and TRBJ2-1; a possible D gene is TRBD2 (8 bases). This CDR3 has 18 residues. The germline CDR1 and CDR2 sequences are SGDLS and YYNGEE. The V end lost 0 bases, the J end lost 2 bases, and 18 bases lay between the germline ends. CDR3 bases: TGTGCCAGCAGCGTAGTATCCAGCGGGGGACAGACCTACAATGAGCAGTTCTTC. It translates to CASSVVSSGGQTYNEQFF.

The gene calls are TRBV16 and TRBJ1-2; maybe TRBD1 (6 bases). Trimming cost V 6 bases and J 0 bases, with 17 bases left between them. The CDR3 spans 16 residues. The germline V gene has CDR1 KGHSY and CDR2 FQNENV. The chain's CDR3 is CASSRDRTSANYGYTF. The CDR3 nucleotides read TGTGCCAGCAGTCGTGACAGGACCTCAGCTAACTATGGCTACACCTTC.

The chain links TRBV2 to TRBJ1-2; TRBD1 matches at 7 bases. Germline-derived CDR1 and CDR2 are SNHLY and FYNNEI. Trimming at V came to 6 bases and at J to 6 bases, leaving 7 bases not matched to a gene. CDR3 length: 13 amino acids. The chain's CDR3 is CASRATGNDGYTF. The CDR3, as DNA: TGTGCCAGCAGAGCGACAGGGAACGATGGCTACACCTTC. Using reference TRBV2 and TRBJ1-2 for the parts outside the CDR3, the full variable domain is EPEVTQTPSHQVTQMGQEVILRCVPISNHLYFYWYRQILGQKVEFLVSFYNNEISEKSEIFDDQFSVERPDGSNFTLKIRSTKLEDSAMYFCASRATGNDGYTFGSGTRLTVV.

CDR3 region: CASSDSHTGGRKLDNEQFF. The CDR3 DNA is TGTGCCAGCAGTGACTCGCATACGGGGGGGCGTAAATTGGACAATGAGCAGTTCTTC. The chain carries TRBV6-4 and TRBJ2-1; 8 positions match TRBD2. This CDR3 contains 19 residues. V lost 0 bases to trimming and J lost 5 bases; unmatched junction nucleotides: 15. Per germline, CDR1 MRHNA and CDR2 SNTAGT.

The chain joins TRBV20-1 to TRBJ2-1, with no clear D. With 5 bases removed from V and 4 bases from J, the gap between germline ends came to 3 bases. Germline CDR1 DFQATT, CDR2 SNEGSKA (reference sequence). This CDR3 contains 10 residues. DNA of the CDR3: TGCAGTGCTGAATACAATGAGCAGTTCTTC. Translating gives CSAEYNEQFF.

About this clone itself: This sample also contains other DNA sequences that code for the same CDR3. DNA of the CDR3: TGTGCCAGCAGCGTAGCTGAACCGGGACTAGCGGAAATAACCCAAGAGACCCAGTACTTC. Protein: CASSVAEPGLAEITQETQYF. V usage is TRBV9 and J usage is TRBJ2-5; 11 bases are shared with TRBD2. CDR1 is SGDLS, CDR2 YYNGEE, per germline. CDR3 length: 20 residues. The junction had 14 bases not matched to a gene; V was cut back by 0 bases and J by 1 base.

DNA of the CDR3: TGTGCCAGCAGACCGGGACAGGGATTTACGGGAAACACCATATATTTT. Residues: CASRPGQGFTGNTIYF. The chain uses TRBV6-6 and TRBJ1-3, with 9 bases that match TRBD1. CDR1 is MNHNY, CDR2 SVGAGI, per germline (reference sequence). The CDR3 extends over 16 amino acids. With V trimmed by 6 bases and J by 4 bases, 10 bases remained unmatched.

The chain joins TRBV5-1 to TRBJ1-2; D may be TRBD1 (6 bases). V was shortened by 4 bases and J by 0 bases, with 13 bases between the two germline ends. CDR3 length equals 15 residues. Per germline, CDR1 SGHRS and CDR2 YFSETQ. In DNA form, the CDR3 reads TGCGCCAGCAGCGGAGGGGGTGGCACTAACTATGGCTACACCTTC. Amino acid sequence: CASSGGGGTNYGYTF.

The sample holds a few counts of this clone. This chain connects TRBV10-3 to TRBJ1-3, with unresolved D. The ends were cut back, 3 bases at V and 1 base at J, with 10 bases in the middle. The CDR3 consists of 15 residues. CDR1 is ENHRY, CDR2 SYGVKD, per germline. The CDR3 DNA sequence: TGTGCCATCAGTGACCGTTCATTTTCTGGAAACACCATATATTTT. It encodes CAISDRSFSGNTIYF.

The rearrangement links TRBV7-2 to TRBJ2-1; D might be TRBD2 (5 bases). The V and J ends lost 5 bases and 0 bases respectively, with 11 bases between them. The CDR3 is 15 residues long. CDR1 SGHTA and CDR2 FQGNSA come from the germline V gene. CDR3 bases: TGTGCCAGCAGCCTACTAGGTAGCTCCTACAATGAGCAGTTCTTC. It is translated as CASSLLGSSYNEQFF.

The rearrangement uses TRBV25-1 and TRBJ2-5, with a possible D match to TRBD2 (6 bases). V lost 1 base, J lost 5 bases, and 14 bases lay in between. The CDR3 has 15 amino acids. Germline CDR1 reads MGHDK; CDR2 reads SYGVNS. CDR3 in amino acids: CASSESLALQETQYF. The CDR3 nucleotides are TGTGCCAGCAGTGAATCTCTAGCGTTGCAGGAGACCCAGTACTTC.

V is TRBV4-1 and J is TRBJ1-2, with 7 bases lining up with TRBD1. The germline CDR1 and CDR2 sequences are MGHRA and YSYEKL. This CDR3 is 15 amino acids long. V lost 3 bases and J lost 2; bases outside the gene matches: 6. CDR3 amino acids: CASSHRQGGNYGYTF. The CDR3 nucleotides are TGCGCCAGCAGCCACCGACAGGGTGGGAACTATGGCTACACCTTC.

The chain has TRBV29-1 and TRBJ1-1; TRBD1 might be the D (6 bases). The V and J ends lost 3 bases and 1 base respectively, with 6 bases between them. From germline, CDR1 is SQVTM and CDR2 ANQGSEA. The CDR3 is made up of 12 amino acids. The CDR3 DNA sequence: TGCAGCGTTGAGGACAGGAACACTGAAGCTTTCTTT. Its translation is CSVEDRNTEAFF.

V and J are TRBV19 and TRBJ1-2, with 9 bases fitting TRBD1. Germline-derived CDR1 and CDR2 are LNHDA and SQIVND (reference sequence). This CDR3 is 19 amino acids long. V lost 3 bases to trimming and J lost 3 bases; unmatched junction nucleotides: 17. The CDR3 bases are TGTGCCAGTAGTATCTCCTTTCCGGGGACAGGGCGTCCCCACTATGGCTACACCTTC. It specifies CASSISFPGTGRPHYGYTF.

Here the CDR3 reads CASSLTGKGNEQFF. CDR3 coding DNA: TGTGCCAGCAGCTTAACCGGGAAAGGCAATGAGCAGTTCTTC. The rearrangement uses TRBV7-3 and TRBJ2-1; the D gene is possibly TRBD2 (5 bases). V dropped 0 bases and J dropped 6 bases, with 9 bases sitting between them. The CDR3 totals 14 residues. Germline V gives CDR1 SGHTA, CDR2 FQGTGA.

The chain links TRBV28 to TRBJ2-7, with 9 bases that match TRBD1. V shed 5 bases and J 4 bases; nucleotides not matched to a gene: 9. CDR1 MDHEN and CDR2 SYDVKM come from the germline V gene. The CDR3 has 15 residues. The CDR3 sequence: CASSGGGQGSYEQYF. DNA of the CDR3: TGTGCCAGCAGTGGAGGAGGACAGGGGTCGTACGAGCAGTACTTC.

This chain links TRBV10-3 with TRBJ1-2; TRBD1 aligns across 7 bases. CDR1 is ENHRY and CDR2 is SYGVKD in the germline V gene. The CDR3 totals 15 residues. Trimming took 2 bases from V and 0 from J; bases not matched to a gene: 3. The CDR3 coding sequence is TGTGCCATCAGTGAGGGGGACAGCGCTAACTATGGCTACACCTTC. Residues: CAISEGDSANYGYTF.

The CDR3 is CARSLLVSFGSYGYTF. The CDR3 DNA is TGTGCCAGAAGCTTGTTGGTCAGCTTCGGATCGTATGGCTACACCTTC. J is TRBJ1-2 and V is TRBV5-3; no clear D gene. TRBV5-3 is recorded as an ORF, its role being uncertain. V shed 1 base and J shed 5 bases, with 18 bases lying between them. This CDR3 has 16 amino acids.